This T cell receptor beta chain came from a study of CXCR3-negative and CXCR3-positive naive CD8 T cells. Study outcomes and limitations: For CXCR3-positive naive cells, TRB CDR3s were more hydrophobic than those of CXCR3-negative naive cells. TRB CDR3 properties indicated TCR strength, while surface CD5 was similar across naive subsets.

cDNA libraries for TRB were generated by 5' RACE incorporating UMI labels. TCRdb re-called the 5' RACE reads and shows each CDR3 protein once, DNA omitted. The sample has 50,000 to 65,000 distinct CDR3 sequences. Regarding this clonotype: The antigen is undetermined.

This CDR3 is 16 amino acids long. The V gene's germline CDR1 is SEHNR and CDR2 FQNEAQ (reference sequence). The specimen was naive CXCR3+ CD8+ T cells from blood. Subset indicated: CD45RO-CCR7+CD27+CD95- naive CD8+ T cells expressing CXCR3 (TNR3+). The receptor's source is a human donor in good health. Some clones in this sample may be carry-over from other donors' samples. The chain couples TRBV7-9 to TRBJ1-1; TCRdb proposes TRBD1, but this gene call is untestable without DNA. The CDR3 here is CASSPTQTGVHTEAFF. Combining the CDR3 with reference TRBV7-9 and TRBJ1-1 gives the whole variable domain DTGVSQNPRHKITKRGQNVTFRCDPISEHNRLYWYRQTLGQGPEFLTYFQNEAQLEKSRLLSDRFSAERPKGSFSTLEIQRTEQGDSAMYLCASSPTQTGVHTEAFFGQGTRLTVV.